This T cell receptor (beta chain) derives from a study of Graves' ophthalmopathy and Graves' hyperthyroidism. This clonotype was counted many times. Its antigen is still unknown. Where ophthalmopathy was present, donors had moderate-to-severe activity, CAS ≥3, NOSPECS ≥4 and duration under 3 months. RNA transcripts provided the template for amplifying TCR beta CDR3 regions. A first-round RT-PCR used HTBI primers, followed by a second-round multiplex PCR. TCRdb processed the multiplex PCR reads anew with MiXCR; each CDR3 protein has one entry. Found here are 450,000 or so distinct CDR3 sequences, about an eighth of them singletons; the top ten hold 9.8%. Study-wide results and caveats: Among expanded thyroid clonotypes above 0.001 frequency, most also occurred in blood. The study's model predicted ophthalmopathy progression at over 55% sensitivity and 72% to 75% specificity. A 13-signature model separated ophthalmopathy from stable hyperthyroidism, reaching 85% to 90% sensitivity and roughly 84% specificity cross-validated.

V gave up 4 bases and J gave up 6 bases; unmatched junction bases: 8. The length of the CDR3 is 16 residues. The germline gives CDR1 MDHEN, CDR2 SYDVKM. The specimen sequenced was blood. The chain couples TRBV28 to TRBJ2-7, with 14 nucleotides matching TRBD2. The TCR sequence derives from a woman younger than 45 with Graves' ophthalmopathy. In nucleotides, the CDR3 is TGTGCCAGCAGTTCGAATGTGGGACTAGCGGGAGTCGAGCAGTACTTC. Amino acids: CASSSNVGLAGVEQYF.